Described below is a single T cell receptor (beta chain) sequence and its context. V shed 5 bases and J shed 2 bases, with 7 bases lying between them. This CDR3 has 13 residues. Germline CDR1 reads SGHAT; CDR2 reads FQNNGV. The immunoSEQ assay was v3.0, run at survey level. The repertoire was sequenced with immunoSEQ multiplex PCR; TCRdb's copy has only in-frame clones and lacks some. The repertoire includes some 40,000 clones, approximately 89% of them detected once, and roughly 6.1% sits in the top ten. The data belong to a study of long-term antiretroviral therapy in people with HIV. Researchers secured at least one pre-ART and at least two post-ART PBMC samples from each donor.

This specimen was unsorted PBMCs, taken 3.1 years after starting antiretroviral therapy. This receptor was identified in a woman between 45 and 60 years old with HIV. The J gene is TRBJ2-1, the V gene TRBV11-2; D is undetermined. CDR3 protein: CASSDNTYNEQFF. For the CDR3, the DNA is TGTGCCAGCAGCGATAATACCTACAATGAGCAGTTCTTC.